These 5 T cell receptor beta chains share one sample of origin, sequenced in a study of tumor-infiltrating lymphocytes in primary liver carcinoma. The roughly 19-32 mg bulk tissue piece was not sorted before simultaneous RNA and DNA extraction. Making TCR beta cDNA involved around 500 ng total RNA and a constant-region primer. Slightly modified ARM-PCR with three nested multiplex PCR rounds yielded TCR beta libraries. The first two PCR rounds, roughly 11 cycles each, used TRBV1-TRBV30 forward primers and a C-beta reverse primer. TCRdb recomputed calls from the multiplex PCR reads with MiXCR, one row per CDR3 protein. The data show 110,000 or so distinct CDR3 sequences, roughly 80% seen once. Material: liver tumor tissue from sampling region 3. Subset of the sample: tumor region T3, left-lateral pole. The receptors were sampled from a man aged 35-49 years with primary liver carcinoma and hepatitis B virus infection.

The rearrangement joins TRBV6-5 to TRBJ1-1; D gene ambiguous. Germline-derived CDR1 and CDR2 are MNHEY and SVGAGI. The CDR3 contains 17 residues. The V end lost 6 bases, the J end lost 5 bases, and 25 bases lay between the germline ends. Here the CDR3 DNA reads TGTGCCAGCAGCCTAAACGCCGGGCATAGGATAAGGACTGAAGCTTTCTTT. It is translated as CASSLNAGHRIRTEAFF.

A remark on this clonotype: One end of the junction fails to match germline, which may point to a read error. The J gene is TRBJ2-1, the V gene TRBV11-3; D is ambiguous. The CDR3 spans 14 residues. Germline CDR1 is SGHNT and CDR2 is YENEEA. CDR3 sequence reads: CTSSLEVSDNEQFF. As DNA, the CDR3 is TGTACCAGCAGCTTAGAGGTCAGCGACAATGAGCAGTTCTTC.

Worth noting for this clonotype: Just one base apart from a much larger clone, this may be a read error. V usage is TRBV7-9 and J usage is TRBJ2-1; no firm D call. The CDR3 is 11 residues long. Germline CDR1 is SEHNR and CDR2 is FQNEAQ (reference sequence). V lost 7 bases to trimming and J lost 10 bases, with 11 bases between them. CDR3 loop: CASNPQAEQFF. For the CDR3, the DNA is TGTGCCAGCAACCCCCAGGCGGAGCAGTTCTTC.

The chain links TRBV11-2 to TRBJ2-7; 8 bases align to TRBD2. V shed 10 bases and J 4 bases; nucleotides not matched to a gene: 21. CDR3 length: 17 residues. Germline loops: CDR1 SGHAT, CDR2 FQNNGV. The CDR3 bases are TGTGCCAACATCTTAACAACTTCGACTAGCGCACCTTACGAGCAGTACTTC. It specifies CANILTTSTSAPYEQYF.

With respect to this clonotype: The germline gene is not matched at one end of the junction; a read error may be the cause. The chain is built from TRBV6-1 and TRBJ2-1; no definite D call. This CDR3 is 16 amino acids long. Germline lookup yields CDR1 MNHNS and CDR2 SASEGT. Written as DNA, the CDR3 is TGTGCCATCAGTGACCGCCCTGGGAATAGTGGCAATGAGCAGTTCTTC. The encoded protein is CAISDRPGNSGNEQFF.